This T cell receptor (beta chain) is from a study of blood T cell repertoires in COVID-19. The table came from immunoSEQ multiplex PCR; TCRdb's copy has only in-frame clones and leaves some out. This repertoire shows about 210,000 clones, 65% to 90% found once; its top ten account for 2.4%. The sequenced sample was peripheral blood. The clonotype comes from a woman aged 70 to 79 with COVID-19, enrolled during active disease.

CDR3 in DNA: TGTGCCAGCAGCGTAGGGACATTCTCCTACGAGCAGTACTTC. It encodes CASSVGTFSYEQYF. This chain joins TRBV9 and TRBJ2-7, with a tentative D call TRBD1 (5 bases). V was shortened by 0 bases and J by 0 bases, with 7 bases between the two germline ends. Germline-derived CDR1 and CDR2 are SGDLS and YYNGEE. The CDR3 sequence is 14 residues long.